The 31 T cell receptor beta chains reported below all come from one sample, sequenced in a study of CD8+CD57+ T cells in acquired aplastic anemia. Profiling of TCR beta VDJ combinations and CDR3 sequences used genomic DNA as template. TCRdb re-derived calls from the reads in MiXCR, one entry per CDR3 protein. This table holds approximately 200,000 distinct CDR3 sequences, around 60% found once. Material for sequencing was sorted CD4+, CD8+, or CD8+CD57+ T cells (not recorded which) from PBMCs. Receptors were obtained from a human donor in good health.

The V call is TRBV7-6, the J call TRBJ2-7; weak D call: TRBD2 (5 bases). The V end lost 7 bases, the J end lost 2 bases, and 21 bases lay between the germline ends. This CDR3 has 16 residues. CDR1 is SGHVS, CDR2 FNYEAQ, per germline. CDR3 region: CASKSGSNTGAYEQYF. The DNA of the CDR3 is TGTGCCAGCAAGTCGGGCTCCAACACCGGGGCCTACGAGCAGTACTTC.

This clonotype was counted only a few times. V usage is TRBV20-1 and J usage is TRBJ1-2, with a tentative D call TRBD1 (6 bases). V was clipped by 3 bases and J by 0 bases, with 11 bases between them. CDR1 and CDR2 from the germline V gene are DFQATT and SNEGSKA (reference sequence). The CDR3 covers 14 residues. The CDR3: CSARVGGANYGYTF. CDR3 DNA sequence: TGCAGTGCTAGGGTAGGGGGAGCTAACTATGGCTACACCTTC.

The CDR3 loop is CASMPRHLRQGGNEQFF. The CDR3 bases are TGTGCCAGTATGCCCCGGCACCTGAGACAGGGAGGCAATGAGCAGTTCTTC. The V and J genes are TRBV19 and TRBJ2-1, with a tentative D call TRBD1 (7 bases). The length of the CDR3 is 17 residues. The germline gives CDR1 LNHDA, CDR2 SQIVND (reference sequence). Trimming cost V 7 bases and J 6 bases, with 25 bases left between them.

This chain joins TRBV19 and TRBJ2-5; D may be TRBD2 (5 bases). CDR3 size: 14 residues. V was clipped by 6 bases and J by 4 bases, with 15 bases between them. CDR1 is LNHDA and CDR2 is SQIVND in the germline V gene (reference sequence). The CDR3 coding sequence is TGTGCCAGTAGACCCGGCGGGTCAGGAGAGACCCAGTACTTC. Residues: CASRPGGSGETQYF. Combining the CDR3 with reference TRBV19 and TRBJ2-5 gives the whole variable domain DGGITQSPKYLFRKEGQNVTLSCEQNLNHDAMYWYRQDPGQGLRLIYYSQIVNDFQKGDIAEGYSVSREKKESFPLTVTSAQKNPTAFYLCASRPGGSGETQYFGPGTRLLVL.

This clonotype has only a few counts. J is TRBJ2-2 and V is TRBV20-1; D call uncertain. This CDR3 spans 13 amino acids. Germline V gives CDR1 DFQATT, CDR2 SNEGSKA (reference sequence). V was cut by 2 bases and J by 1 base, with 5 bases left in between. The CDR3 DNA sequence: TGCAGTGCTAGACCACGGAACACCGGGGAGCTGTTTTTT. It is translated as CSARPRNTGELFF.

The genes are TRBV9 and TRBJ2-1, with no clear D. This CDR3 has 11 residues. Germline CDR1 is SGDLS and CDR2 is YYNGEE. The V and J ends lost 3 bases and 8 bases respectively, with 6 bases between them. The CDR3 spells CASSAGDEQFF. CDR3 nucleotide sequence: TGTGCCAGCAGCGCGGGCGATGAGCAGTTCTTC.

This clonotype was counted ten times or more. The chain is built from TRBV12-3 or TRBV12-4 and TRBJ1-1; maybe TRBD1 (6 bases). Trimming pared 3 bases from V and 5 bases from J, leaving 10 bases between. The CDR3 is 13 amino acids. CDR3 protein: CASSLRTVTEAFF. The CDR3, as DNA: TGTGCCAGCAGTTTGAGGACAGTTACTGAAGCTTTCTTT.

The gene calls are TRBV6-5 and TRBJ1-1; 7 bases line up with TRBD1. V shed 10 bases, J shed 1 base, and the junction held 12 bases outside the gene matches. This CDR3 spans 15 amino acids. Germline values: CDR1 MNHEY, CDR2 SVGAGI. The CDR3 region is CATRTRTGQNTEAFF. The CDR3 region has the DNA TGTGCCACTAGAACCCGGACAGGACAGAACACTGAAGCTTTCTTT.

The chain combines TRBV7-8 with TRBJ1-1; 8 bases fit TRBD1. This CDR3 is built from 15 residues. The V segment lost 5 bases and the J segment 6 bases; nucleotides outside the gene matches: 11. From germline, CDR1 is SGHVS and CDR2 FQNEAQ. The DNA of the CDR3 is TGTGCCAGCAGCCCCCGAATCCCGGGACAGGCTGAAGCTTTCTTT. Translating it yields CASSPRIPGQAEAFF.

The rearrangement joins TRBV14 to TRBJ1-6, with D uncertain. Germline CDR1 SGHDN, CDR2 FVKESK. Trimming took 1 base from V and 5 from J, leaving 9 bases between them. The CDR3 extends over 15 amino acids. The CDR3 here is CASSQVRANNSPLHF. Here the CDR3 DNA reads TGTGCCAGCAGCCAAGTTCGGGCGAATAATTCACCCCTCCACTTT. Using reference TRBV14 and TRBJ1-6 for the parts outside the CDR3, the full variable domain is EAGVTQFPSHSVIEKGQTVTLRCDPISGHDNLYWYRRVMGKEIKFLLHFVKESKQDESGMPNNRFLAERTGGTYSTLKVQPAELEDSGVYFCASSQVRANNSPLHFGNGTRLTVT.

This chain uses TRBV20-1 with TRBJ2-2, with TRBD2 matching over 8 bases. The V gene's germline CDR1 is DFQATT and CDR2 SNEGSKA (reference sequence). The CDR3 consists of 16 residues. The trim removed 5 bases at V and 2 bases at J, leaving 10 bases unmatched. The CDR3 reads CSAARGAGVNTGELFF. CDR3 in DNA: TGCAGTGCTGCAAGGGGAGCGGGGGTCAACACCGGGGAGCTGTTTTTT.

DNA for the CDR3: TGCAGTGCCCCTGGGGGGGGGGGACAGCCCAACACCGGGGAGCTGTTTTTT. This codes for CSAPGGGGQPNTGELFF. The chain has TRBV20-1 and TRBJ2-2; either TRBD1 or TRBD2 may supply D (7 bases each). The CDR3 is 17 residues long. Per the germline V gene, CDR1 is DFQATT and CDR2 is SNEGSKA (reference sequence). Trimming cost V 6 bases and J 2 bases, with 22 bases left between them.

The chain combines TRBV19 with TRBJ1-2, with 10 bases fitting TRBD1. J lost 6 bases, V lost 8 bases, and 9 bases had no gene match. The CDR3 spans 14 residues. CDR1 and CDR2 (germline): LNHDA, SQIVND (reference sequence). CDR3 DNA: TGTGCCAGTGCGACAGGGGGCAATCCAGATGGCTACACCTTC. Translating gives CASATGGNPDGYTF.

In its sample, this clonotype was seen many times. The chain is built from TRBV6-5 and TRBJ1-2; maybe TRBD1 (5 bases). Germline assignment: CDR1 MNHEY and CDR2 SVGAGI. V shed 0 bases and J shed 3 bases, with 14 bases lying between them. This CDR3 is 16 amino acids long. DNA of the CDR3: TGTGCCAGCAGTTACTCAAACCCCGGGACGGACTATGGCTACACCTTC. As protein: CASSYSNPGTDYGYTF.

The CDR3 loop reads CASSVHRDTQETQYF. CDR3 DNA: TGTGCCAGCAGCGTACACCGGGACACCCAAGAGACCCAGTACTTC. The chain has TRBV7-8 and TRBJ2-5, with a weak D call TRBD1 (6 bases). The ends were cut back, 5 bases at V and 1 base at J, with 14 bases in the middle. CDR3 size: 15 residues. CDR1 and CDR2 from the germline V gene are SGHVS and FQNEAQ.

The rearrangement links TRBV10-3 to TRBJ2-3; D might be TRBD1 (5 bases). The V gene's germline CDR1 is ENHRY and CDR2 SYGVKD. The CDR3 has 15 residues. V was cut by 3 bases and J by 11 bases, with 21 bases left in between. This chain's CDR3 is CAISDVGVDQPQQYF. The CDR3 coding sequence is TGTGCCATCAGTGACGTAGGGGTGGACCAGCCCCAGCAGTATTTT.

This clonotype was picked up many times. The J gene is TRBJ1-1, the V gene TRBV20-1, with D tentatively TRBD1 (5 bases). The CDR3 extends over 14 amino acids. V lost 5 bases, J lost 1 base, and 14 bases lay in between. Germline lookup yields CDR1 DFQATT and CDR2 SNEGSKA (reference sequence). CDR3 bases: TGCAGTGCTGGCCGACGGGGCGAGAACACTGAAGCTTTCTTT. As protein: CSAGRRGENTEAFF.

The gene calls are TRBV19 and TRBJ1-5; 7 nucleotides line up with TRBD1. Germline V lookup: CDR1 LNHDA, CDR2 SQIVND (reference sequence). The CDR3 runs to 14 residues. Trimming at V came to 5 bases and at J to 4 bases, leaving 5 bases not matched to a gene. In nucleotides, the CDR3 is TGTGCCAGTAGTCCAGGACAGGAAAATCAGCCCCAGCATTTT. Residues: CASSPGQENQPQHF.

This clonotype was seen ten or more times. The DNA of the CDR3 is TGTGCCAGCAGTTACTCGACTGGCGGGGGCTACGAGCAGTACTTC. This codes for CASSYSTGGGYEQYF. V usage is TRBV6-2 or TRBV6-3 and J usage is TRBJ2-7; 7 bases are a match to TRBD2. Trimming cost V 0 bases and J 3 bases; bases outside gene matches: 5. Germline V gene data show CDR1 as MNHEY and CDR2 as SVGEGT. The CDR3 totals 15 residues.

The chain is built from TRBV11-2 and TRBJ2-3; no firm D call. CDR1 SGHAT and CDR2 FQNNGV come from the germline V gene. The CDR3 contains 14 residues. Trimming took 1 base from V and 4 from J, leaving 9 bases between them. Here the CDR3 DNA reads TGTGCCAGCAGCTTAGCGCATATTCCAGATACGCAGTATTTT. Its translation is CASSLAHIPDTQYF.

The chain carries TRBV20-1 and TRBJ2-7; 8 nucleotides align to TRBD2. The trim removed 3 bases at V and 2 bases at J, leaving 6 bases unmatched. CDR3 length: 14 amino acids. The germline V gene encodes CDR1 DFQATT and CDR2 SNEGSKA (reference sequence). The CDR3 region is CSASQGTRAYEQYF. The CDR3 DNA sequence: TGCAGTGCTAGTCAGGGGACTAGGGCCTACGAGCAGTACTTC.

The genes are TRBV24-1 and TRBJ2-2; D is uncertain. V was clipped by 1 base and J by 1 base, with 9 bases between them. This CDR3 has 16 residues. The germline V gene has CDR1 KGHDR and CDR2 SFDVKD. Written as DNA, the CDR3 is TGTGCCACCAGTGATTTAGCCCCAGGGAACACCGGGGAGCTGTTTTTT. This gives the protein CATSDLAPGNTGELFF.

This clonotype appeared many times. The chain employs TRBV7-3 and TRBJ2-5; D perhaps matches TRBD1 (5 bases). The CDR3 runs to 15 residues. CDR1 is SGHTA and CDR2 is FQGTGA in the germline V gene. V lost 5 bases and J 5 bases, leaving 18 bases between the germline ends. The CDR3: CASSQGASWSETQYF. As DNA, the CDR3 is TGTGCCAGCAGCCAAGGGGCCTCCTGGTCTGAGACCCAGTACTTC.

This clonotype came up many times. The J gene is TRBJ2-3, the V gene TRBV7-6, with TRBD1 matching 12 bases. The CDR3 loop spans 17 amino acids. Germline CDR1 SGHVS, CDR2 FNYEAQ. V trimming: 1 base; J trimming: 3 bases; junction bases outside the gene matches: 5. CDR3: CASSLEGQGALTDTQYF. CDR3 coding DNA: TGTGCCAGCAGCTTAGAGGGACAGGGGGCGCTTACAGATACGCAGTATTTT.

This clonotype was counted a few times. The chain has TRBV7-2 and TRBJ2-7; the D gene is possibly TRBD2 (7 bases). In germline, CDR1 is SGHTA, CDR2 FQGNSA. V was clipped by 7 bases and J by 3 bases, with 13 bases between them. The CDR3 runs to 13 residues. CDR3 sequence (DNA): TGTGCCAGCACTCGAGGGGGGGTCTACGAGCAGTACTTC. Translated, it gives CASTRGGVYEQYF.

The count of this clonotype is one. Since the CDR3 does not end with the conserved phenylalanine or tryptophan, this likely comes from a read error. The chain carries TRBV15 and TRBJ1-1; TRBD1 matches 7 bases. Germline CDR1 LNHNV, CDR2 YYDKDF (reference sequence). This CDR3 region has 14 residues. The CDR3 sequence is CTTSLRDSYTEAFS. In DNA, the CDR3 is TGTACCACCAGCCTCCGGGACAGCTACACTGAAGCTTTCTCT.

This clonotype appeared many times. The J gene is TRBJ2-3, the V gene TRBV19; D is unclear. Trimming left V 0 bases short and J 1 base short, with 14 bases between. The length of the CDR3 is 17 residues. Germline assignment: CDR1 LNHDA and CDR2 SQIVND (reference sequence). The CDR3 bases are TGTGCCAGTAGTATAGATGGGGTCCCTACGGGCACAGATACGCAGTATTTT. Translation: CASSIDGVPTGTDTQYF.

V usage is TRBV10-2 and J usage is TRBJ1-4; D is perhaps TRBD1 (5 bases). V lost 5 bases, J lost 8 bases, and 12 bases lay in between. The CDR3 loop spans 13 amino acids. Per the germline V gene, CDR1 is WSHSY and CDR2 is SAAADI. The CDR3 loop is CASSQGAREKLFF. CDR3 coding DNA: TGCGCCAGCAGTCAAGGGGCTAGGGAAAAACTGTTTTTT.

As concerns this clonotype: A clone one base away is much larger, so this may be a read error. The DNA of the CDR3 is TGTGCCAGCAGCTCCCGGGGGTACCCGGGGGAGCTGTTTTTT. Translating it yields CASSSRGYPGELFF. J is TRBJ2-2 and V is TRBV7-9, with D maybe TRBD2 (6 bases). The V gene's germline CDR1 is SEHNR and CDR2 FQNEAQ (reference sequence). V was clipped by 4 bases and J by 8 bases, with 14 bases between them. CDR3 length: 14 residues.

This clonotype was seen just once. The V gene is TRBV5-1, the J gene TRBJ2-1, with TRBD2 identical over 11 bases. This CDR3 spans 15 amino acids. J lost 10 bases, V lost 3 bases, and 9 bases had no gene match. Per the germline V gene, CDR1 is SGHRS and CDR2 is YFSETQ. CDR3 loop: CASSYLAGGTPEQFF. The CDR3 bases are TGCGCCAGCAGCTACTTAGCGGGGGGGACCCCGGAGCAGTTCTTC.

This clonotype showed up just a few times. The chain combines TRBV24-1 with TRBJ2-7; D ambiguous. The CDR3 covers 15 residues. Trimming removed 3 bases at V and 0 bases at J, with 11 bases between. Germline CDR1 KGHDR, CDR2 SFDVKD. The CDR3, as DNA: TGTGCCACCAGTGATAGGCAGGATCTCTCCTACGAGCAGTACTTC. It encodes CATSDRQDLSYEQYF.